This TCR beta chain comes out of a study of beta chain features in type 1 diabetes. Study-wide context: No patient-donor differences in age, gender, total cells or subset yield.

This clone was picked up a small number of times. The CDR3 extends over 15 amino acids. Germline V CDR1 and CDR2: MNHEY, SMNVEV (reference sequence). V shed 7 bases and J shed 2 bases, with 12 bases lying between them. Sequenced material consisted of expressed TCRB transcripts (all of the isolated RNA was reverse transcribed). Libraries were prepared by immunoSEQ multiplex PCR; TCRdb keeps only in-frame clonotypes and omits some of them. The sample records around 500,000 clones, over 10% being singletons. Every participating donor gave one draw, a heparinised blood sample averaging about 100 mL. The clonotype was recovered from a woman aged 18-29 years in good health. The V and J genes are TRBV27 and TRBJ2-6; D is uncertain. Sequencing was carried out using naive CD4+ T cells from blood. The CDR3 sequence: CASTKSGAGANVLTF. For the CDR3, the DNA is TGTGCCAGCACCAAGTCCGGTGCTGGGGCCAACGTCCTGACTTTC. Full variable domain (outside the CDR3, taken from reference TRBV27 and TRBJ2-6): EAQVTQNPRYLITVTGKKLTVTCSQNMNHEYMSWYRQDPGLGLRQIYYSMNVEVTDKGDVPEGYKVSRKEKRNFPLILESPSPNQTSLYFCASTKSGAGANVLTFGAGSRLTVL.